Sequencing of this T cell receptor (beta chain) was carried out in a study of T cells in Graves' hyperthyroidism and ophthalmopathy. Study outcomes and limitations: Ophthalmopathy cases were set apart from stable hyperthyroidism by a 13 V-J model. Median prediction lead before ophthalmopathy onset was around 7 months with the model.

Details on this clonotype: Its antigen is unknown.

When ophthalmopathy did not progress within 18 months, Graves' hyperthyroidism was considered stable. Patients were aged 18 to 65, had disease duration under 2 months, and had newly diagnosed hyperthyroidism. TCR beta CDR3 regions were amplified from RNA transcripts. With the HTBI primer set, the TCR CDR3 went through a first round of RT-PCR. TCRdb processed the multiplex PCR reads anew with MiXCR; each CDR3 protein has one entry. The data show 300,000 to 500,000 distinct CDR3 sequences, more than 13% seen once. The CDR3 consists of 14 residues. Germline CDR1 is MDHEN and CDR2 is SYDVKM. Trimming took 3 bases from V and 8 from J; bases not matched to a gene: 7.

Input material: blood. The chain links TRBV28 to TRBJ1-2; 9 bases map to TRBD1. This clonotype originated in a woman in her thirties with Graves' hyperthyroidism. The CDR3 spells CASSFTGGWLGYTF. The DNA for the CDR3 is TGTGCCAGCAGTTTTACAGGGGGCTGGCTGGGCTACACCTTC.